This passage covers 24 T cell receptor beta chains from one sample sequenced in a study of T cell repertoires in cytomegalovirus infection. TCRdb re-called the reads with MiXCR, one entry per CDR3 protein. This sample has roughly 760,000 distinct CDR3 sequences; about a third occur once, and the top ten carry 2.5% to 3%. Sequences were obtained from PBMCs. The receptors were sampled from a human donor in good health (CMV status not recorded). Some clones in this sample may be carry-over from other donors' samples.

J is TRBJ1-5 and V is TRBV12-3 or TRBV12-4; TRBD1 agrees at 7 bases. The junction had 4 bases not matched to a gene; V was cut back by 7 bases and J by 4 bases. This CDR3 contains 13 residues. CDR3 sequence reads: CASKTGRNQPQHF. Written as DNA, the CDR3 is TGTGCCAGCAAGACAGGGAGGAATCAGCCCCAGCATTTT.

This CDR3 is CASSIFIGVETQYF. The CDR3 bases are TGTGCCAGTAGTATCTTCATTGGGGTAGAGACCCAGTACTTC. The chain recombines TRBV19 with TRBJ2-5, with unresolved D. CDR3 length: 14 residues. V dropped 3 bases and J dropped 4 bases, with 12 bases sitting between them. Germline CDR1 LNHDA, CDR2 SQIVND (reference sequence).

A few counts support this clonotype. This chain joins TRBV6-1 and TRBJ2-6; possibly TRBD1 for D (6 bases). The CDR3 extends over 16 amino acids. Trimming took off 7 bases at V and 0 bases at J, with 13 bases between the two ends. Germline CDR1 is MNHNS and CDR2 is SASEGT. CDR3 nucleotide sequence: TGTGCCAGCACTACAGGGCTTAGCTCTGGGGCCAACGTCCTGACTTTC. Residues: CASTTGLSSGANVLTF.

The chain is built from TRBV10-2 and TRBJ1-5; D not certain. Germline CDR1 reads WSHSY; CDR2 reads SAAADI. This CDR3 region has 14 residues. V was cut by 2 bases and J by 6 bases, with 11 bases left in between. The CDR3 is CASSELSRAQPQHF. CDR3 DNA sequence: TGCGCCAGCAGTGAGCTGTCCCGCGCTCAGCCCCAGCATTTT.

The CDR3, as DNA: TGTGCCACCAGTGATTTGCCGGACCGGGGGAAGTACTTC. Encoded protein: CATSDLPDRGKYF. The chain uses TRBV24-1 and TRBJ2-5; maybe TRBD2 (6 bases). The V gene's germline CDR1 is KGHDR and CDR2 SFDVKD. The CDR3 is 13 amino acids. V lost 0 bases, J lost 12 bases, and 13 bases lay in between.

There are a few counts of this clonotype. This chain joins TRBV6-2 or TRBV6-3 and TRBJ2-6; no clear D gene. CDR1 is MNHEY and CDR2 is SVGEGT in the germline V gene. V lost 4 bases and J 0 bases, leaving 4 bases between the germline ends. The CDR3 covers 14 residues. CDR3 in DNA: TGTGCCAGCAGTTCAATCTCTGGGGCCAACGTCCTGACTTTC. Amino acid sequence: CASSSISGANVLTF.

The sample holds a few counts of this clonotype. DNA of the CDR3: TGTGCCAGCAGCTTAGAGGCTCTCGGGGAGCTGTTTTTT. Protein product: CASSLEALGELFF. This rearrangement joins TRBV7-9 to TRBJ2-2; no definite D call. CDR1 and CDR2 from the germline V gene are SEHNR and FQNEAQ (reference sequence). This CDR3 contains 13 residues. V dropped 1 base and J dropped 7 bases, with 7 bases sitting between them. Full variable domain (missing parts from reference TRBV7-9 and TRBJ2-2): DTGVSQNPRHKITKRGQNVTFRCDPISEHNRLYWYRQTLGQGPEFLTYFQNEAQLEKSRLLSDRFSAERPKGSFSTLEIQRTEQGDSAMYLCASSLEALGELFFGEGSRLTVL.

This rearrangement joins TRBV7-9 to TRBJ1-2, with D possibly matching TRBD1 (5 bases). This CDR3 has 13 amino acids. Germline V lookup: CDR1 SEHNR, CDR2 FQNEAQ (reference sequence). The V end lost 6 bases, the J end lost 4 bases, and 12 bases lay between the germline ends. The CDR3 DNA reads as TGTGCCAGCAGGTCGACAGTCGGCTATGGCTACACCTTC. Its protein is CASRSTVGYGYTF.

This clonotype was detected a few times. The V and J genes are TRBV28 and TRBJ2-6, with 9 bases fitting TRBD1. The ends lost 6 bases at V and 1 base at J; junction bases unmatched: 10. In germline, CDR1 is MDHEN, CDR2 SYDVKM. This CDR3 region has 18 residues. This CDR3 reads CASSPPGTGLSGANVLTF. The CDR3 DNA reads as TGTGCCAGCAGCCCACCCGGGACAGGGTTGTCTGGGGCCAACGTCCTGACTTTC.

The rearrangement joins TRBV19 to TRBJ1-5; TRBD1 matches 8 bases. This CDR3 has 15 amino acids. CDR1 and CDR2 from the germline V gene are LNHDA and SQIVND (reference sequence). With 6 bases clipped from V and 9 bases from J, the junction kept 13 bases outside the gene matches. The CDR3 DNA reads TGTGCCAGTAGGTCAGGGGGCGCCGGGAGGACGCCCCAGCATTTT. This encodes CASRSGGAGRTPQHF.

CDR3 in amino acids: CASRVTWGETQYF. DNA for the CDR3: TGTGCCAGCAGGGTGACGTGGGGAGAGACCCAGTACTTC. The chain combines TRBV12-3 or TRBV12-4 with TRBJ2-5, with unresolved D. Trimming cost V 6 bases and J 4 bases, with 12 bases left between them. This CDR3 has 13 amino acids.

The chain links TRBV5-1 to TRBJ1-1, with D perhaps matching TRBD1 (5 bases). The V gene lost 0 bases and the J gene lost 3 bases, with 15 bases spanning the gap. Per germline, CDR1 SGHRS and CDR2 YFSETQ. The CDR3 spans 16 residues. Here the CDR3 DNA reads TGCGCCAGCAGCTTGGCTTTCGGGGGGTCCTACACTGAAGCTTTCTTT. Protein sequence: CASSLAFGGSYTEAFF.

V is TRBV4-2 and J is TRBJ2-7; no firm D call. Trimming left V 0 bases short and J 6 bases short, with 12 bases between. The germline gives CDR1 LGHNA, CDR2 YNFKEQ. The CDR3 sequence is 14 residues long. The CDR3 loop reads CASSQESRWSEQYF. The CDR3 nucleotides read TGTGCCAGCAGCCAAGAAAGCAGGTGGTCCGAGCAGTACTTC.

This clonotype was observed a few times. V gene TRBV7-9 combines with J gene TRBJ1-1; D unclear. The length of the CDR3 is 14 residues. Trimming cost V 3 bases and J 1 base, with 9 bases left between them. Germline values: CDR1 SEHNR, CDR2 FQNEAQ (reference sequence). The CDR3 spells CASSFSWGNTEAFF. CDR3 nucleotide sequence: TGTGCCAGCAGCTTCTCCTGGGGGAACACTGAAGCTTTCTTT. The whole variable domain, filled in from reference TRBV7-9 and TRBJ1-1, reads DTGVSQNPRHKITKRGQNVTFRCDPISEHNRLYWYRQTLGQGPEFLTYFQNEAQLEKSRLLSDRFSAERPKGSFSTLEIQRTEQGDSAMYLCASSFSWGNTEAFFGQGTRLTVV.

The rearrangement joins TRBV6-5 to TRBJ2-7, with D hard to call. V lost 8 bases, J lost 2 bases, and 7 bases lay in between. Looked up from germline, CDR1 is MNHEY and CDR2 is SVGAGI. The length of the CDR3 is 11 residues. The CDR3, as DNA: TGTGCCAGCGGATTAACCTACGAGCAGTACTTC. This translates into CASGLTYEQYF.

The gene calls are TRBV2 and TRBJ2-3; either TRBD1 or TRBD2 may supply D (6 bases each). This CDR3 has 13 residues. V was clipped by 6 bases and J by 5 bases, with 12 bases between them. Germline values: CDR1 SNHLY, CDR2 FYNNEI. The CDR3 DNA reads as TGTGCCAGCAGGAGGGGGGACGTAGATACGCAGTATTTT. Amino acids: CASRRGDVDTQYF.

This clonotype came up a few times. V is TRBV19 and J is TRBJ2-1, with D tentatively TRBD2 (5 bases). CDR1 is LNHDA, CDR2 SQIVND, per germline (reference sequence). The CDR3 totals 15 residues. The CDR3 DNA follows: TGTGTAACCTTACGGACTCACCGAACCTACAATGAGCAGTTCTTC. Protein sequence: CVTLRTHRTYNEQFF.

The chain employs TRBV12-3 or TRBV12-4 and TRBJ2-3; unclear D gene. The germline V and J ends were trimmed by 3 bases and 2 bases, with 9 bases remaining between them. CDR3 length: 14 residues. CDR3 DNA sequence: TGTGCCAGCAGTTTTTCGCAGACCACAGATACGCAGTATTTT. It translates to CASSFSQTTDTQYF.

Of note for this clonotype: Since a much larger clone is just one base distant, this may be a read error. V and J are TRBV7-8 and TRBJ1-6; D unresolved. The CDR3 length is 14 residues. The germline V gene encodes CDR1 SGHVS and CDR2 FQNEAQ. The CDR3 nucleotides are TGTGCCAGCAGCTTAGGGGTCGGTGTTTCACCCCTCCAATTT. This codes for CASSLGVGVSPLQF.

V is TRBV15 and J is TRBJ2-7; 8 nucleotides match TRBD1. V shed 9 bases, J shed 5 bases, and the junction held 12 bases outside the gene matches. The germline CDR1 and CDR2 sequences are LNHNV and YYDKDF (reference sequence). This CDR3 spans 14 amino acids. The CDR3 DNA is TGTGCCACAAAATCAGGACAGGGTCCAGACGAGCAGTACTTC. Translation: CATKSGQGPDEQYF. Variable domain in full (rest from reference TRBV15 and TRBJ2-7): DAMVIQNPRYQVTQFGKPVTLSCSQTLNHNVMYWYQQKSSQAPKLLFHYYDKDFNNEADTPDNFQSRRPNTSFCFLDIRSPGLGDTAMYLCATKSGQGPDEQYFGPGTRLTVT.

The table lists this clonotype with a few counts. The chain links TRBV7-2 to TRBJ2-4; tentative D call: TRBD2 (7 bases). Between the trimmed V and J ends, which lost 8 bases and 16 bases, there was a span of 21 bases. The CDR3 spans 12 residues. Germline V gene data show CDR1 as SGHTA and CDR2 as FQGNSA. The CDR3 spells CASGGGRGPPYF. As DNA, the CDR3 is TGTGCCAGCGGGGGGGGGCGGGGACCCCCCTACTTC.

To note about this clonotype: Because the CDR3 is missing its conserved closing phenylalanine or tryptophan, this is likely a read error. The rearrangement uses TRBV29-1 and TRBJ2-5; 8 nucleotides align to TRBD1. The CDR3 runs 16 residues. Germline trimming cut 7 bases from V and 0 bases from J; bases unmatched to any gene: 13. CDR1 SQVTM and CDR2 ANQGSEA come from the germline V gene. The CDR3 region is CSARGPTRLNQETQYS. The DNA for the CDR3 is TGCAGCGCCAGGGGGCCTACCCGTCTAAACCAAGAGACCCAGTACTCC.

The genes are TRBV9 and TRBJ1-4; 10 bases match TRBD1. Germline V CDR1 and CDR2: SGDLS, YYNGEE. The CDR3 is 14 residues long. With V trimmed by 2 bases and J by 10 bases, 5 bases remained unmatched. This CDR3 reads CASSVGTGARKLFF. CDR3 DNA sequence: TGTGCCAGCAGCGTCGGGACAGGGGCGAGAAAACTGTTTTTT.

This clonotype was picked up a small number of times. V is TRBV28 and J is TRBJ2-6; D is ambiguous. In germline, CDR1 is MDHEN, CDR2 SYDVKM. V dropped 11 bases and J dropped 4 bases, with 21 bases sitting between them. There are 16 residues in the CDR3. CDR3 sequence: CASVDVIHPGANVLTF. The DNA for the CDR3 is TGTGCCTCCGTTGACGTTATCCATCCCGGGGCCAACGTCCTGACTTTC. Drawing the rest from reference TRBV28 and TRBJ2-6, the complete variable domain is DVKVTQSSRYLVKRTGEKVFLECVQDMDHENMFWYRQDPGLGLRLIYFSYDVKMKEKGDIPEGYSVSREKKERFSLILESASTNQTSMYLCASVDVIHPGANVLTFGAGSRLTVL.